The clone carrying this T cell receptor (beta chain) was seen repeatedly, ten times or more. Its antigen is not identified. The V and J ends lost 6 bases and 3 bases respectively, with 5 bases between them. Germline V gene data show CDR1 as SGHVS and CDR2 as FNYEAQ. The CDR3 loop spans 11 amino acids. Time point indicated: sample taken at primary tumor resection. The sequenced material consisted of unsorted whole RNA from tumor, nontumor lung or frozen PBMC. The data originate from a study of spatial heterogeneity in lung cancer. A single record per CDR3 protein comes from TCRdb applying MiXCR to the 5' RACE reads. The sample holds roughly 9,000 distinct CDR3 sequences, 6% to 6.5% seen once. Study-wide results and caveats: Coverage of tumor T cells, by estimate, reached around 7.5% for alpha chains and less than 15% for beta chains. Mutation tallies in tumors tracked expanded intratumoral alpha and beta TCR counts.

The sample consisted of lung tumor tissue, taken at surgery. The chain links TRBV7-6 to TRBJ2-5; D gene uncertain. This receptor was obtained from a male donor with early-stage non-small cell lung cancer. The CDR3 coding sequence is TGTGCCAGCAGTATAAAAGAGACCCAGTACTTC. Encoded protein: CASSIKETQYF.